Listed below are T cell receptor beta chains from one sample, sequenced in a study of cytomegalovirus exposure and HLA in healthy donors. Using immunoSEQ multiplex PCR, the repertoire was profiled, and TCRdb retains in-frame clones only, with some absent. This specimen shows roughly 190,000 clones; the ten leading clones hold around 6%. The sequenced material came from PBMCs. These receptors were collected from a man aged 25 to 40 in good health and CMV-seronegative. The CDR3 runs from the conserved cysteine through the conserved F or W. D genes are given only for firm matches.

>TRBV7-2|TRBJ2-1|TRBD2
TGTGCCAGCAGCGTGAGCGGGGGGTTCTACAATGAGCAGTTCTTC
CASSVSGGFYNEQFF
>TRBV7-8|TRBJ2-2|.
TGTGCCAGCAGCTTAACAGGGTTCACCGGGGAGCTGTTTTTT
CASSLTGFTGELFF
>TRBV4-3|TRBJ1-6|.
TGCGCCAGCAGCCAAGATTCATTCAATTCACCCCTCCACTTT
CASSQDSFNSPLHF
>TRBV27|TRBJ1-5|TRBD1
TGTGCCAGCAGTTGGGGCGGACAGGGCAATCAGCCCCAGCATTTT
CASSWGGQGNQPQHF
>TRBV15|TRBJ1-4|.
TGTGCCACCAGCAGAGATAGGGGTGAAAAACTGTTTTTT
CATSRDRGEKLFF
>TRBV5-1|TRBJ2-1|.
TGCGCCAGCAGCGGATGGACAGCGGTAAATGAGCAGTTCTTC
CASSGWTAVNEQFF
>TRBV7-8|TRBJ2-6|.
TGTGCCAGCAGCTTATTGGGCACTAGCTCTGGGGCCAACGTCCTGACTTTC
CASSLLGTSSGANVLTF
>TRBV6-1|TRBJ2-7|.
TGTGCCAGCAGTGAAGCGCGGGGAGGCGAGCAGTACTTC
CASSEARGGEQYF
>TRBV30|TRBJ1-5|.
TGTGCCTGGAGTTACAGGGAGGGGCAGCCCCAGCATTTT
CAWSYREGQPQHF
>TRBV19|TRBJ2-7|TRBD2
TGTGCCACCGGGACTAGCGGGAGGAACGAGCAGTACTTC
CATGTSGRNEQYF
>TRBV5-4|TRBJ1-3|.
TGTGCCAGCAGCCTCTTGGCGGGATCTTCCTCTGGAAACACCATATATTTT
CASSLLAGSSSGNTIYF
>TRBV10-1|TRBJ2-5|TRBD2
TGCGCCAGCAGTGCTAGCGGGAGGGTTCAGGAGACCCAGTACTTC
CASSASGRVQETQYF